Following are 23 T cell receptor beta chains from one sample sequenced in a study of metastatic and nonmetastatic thyroid tumors. Via MiXCR, TCRdb re-called the PCR reads. The sample shows some 55,000 clones, roughly 20% of them seen only once. All patients were treatment-naive before thyroid surgery. The sample comprised blood. These receptors came from a female donor with papillary thyroid cancer or a benign thyroid nodule (not recorded which). Some clones in this sample may be carry-over from other donors' samples.

A few counts support this clone. A much larger clone differs from this one at a single base, so this may be a read error. J is TRBJ2-3 and V is TRBV5-1, with 10 bases that match TRBD1. The length of the CDR3 is 16 residues. Germline V gives CDR1 SGHRS, CDR2 YFSETQ. In DNA, the CDR3 is TGCGCCGGCAGCAAACGACAGGGGGCCCGCACAGATACGCAGTATTTT. It yields the protein CAGSKRQGARTDTQYF. The full variable domain, rest sourced from reference TRBV5-1 and TRBJ2-3, is KAGVTQTPRYLIKTRGQQVTLSCSPISGHRSVSWYQQTPGQGLQFLFEYFSETQRNKGNFPGRFSGRQFSNSRSEMNVSTLELGDSALYLCAGSKRQGARTDTQYFGPGTRLTVL.

This clone was picked up a small number of times. V usage is TRBV6-5 and J usage is TRBJ2-2; TRBD1 matches 7 bases. The length of the CDR3 is 14 residues. V lost 10 bases to trimming and J lost 7 bases; unmatched junction nucleotides: 12. Germline V gene lookup returns CDR1 MNHEY and CDR2 SVGAGI. The chain's CDR3 is CAIIYKGAGGELFF. For the CDR3, the DNA is TGTGCCATCATTTACAAGGGGGCGGGCGGGGAGCTGTTTTTT.

This clone was seen ten or more times. The CDR3 here is CASSGQGDQPQHF. The CDR3 bases are TGTGCCAGCAGTGGACAGGGGGATCAGCCCCAGCATTTT. This rearrangement joins TRBV6-1 to TRBJ1-5, with 9 bases fitting TRBD1. Germline lookup yields CDR1 MNHNS and CDR2 SASEGT. CDR3 size: 13 residues. Trimming at V came to 4 bases and at J to 5 bases, leaving 0 bases not matched to a gene.

This clone was observed many times. The junction and the germline gene differ at one end; a read error may be behind it. J is TRBJ1-1 and V is TRBV7-9; the D is unclear. The CDR3 extends over 12 amino acids. Germline V CDR1 and CDR2: SEHNR, FQNEAQ (reference sequence). CDR3 amino acids: CASSLAATEAFF. The CDR3 bases are TGTGCCAGCAGCCTAGCAGCCACTGAAGCTTTCTTT.

Remarks on this clone: A read error may account for a junction end that differs from germline. The V gene is TRBV5-6, the J gene TRBJ1-2; 7 bases fit TRBD1. In germline, CDR1 is SGHDT, CDR2 YYEEEE. The CDR3 extends over 14 amino acids. The CDR3 sequence: CASRLGQRNYGYTF. CDR3 nucleotide sequence: TGTGCCAGCAGATTGGGACAGCGAAACTATGGCTACACCTTC.

In its sample, this clone was seen many times. The chain recombines TRBV6-2 or TRBV6-3 with TRBJ2-1; 9 bases agree with TRBD2. J was trimmed by 9 bases and V by 5 bases; bases with no gene match: 8. The CDR3 consists of 14 residues. Per germline, CDR1 MNHEY and CDR2 SVGEGT. CDR3 bases: TGTGCCAGCAGTCGCGGGGGTAGCGGGAGTGAGCAGTTCTTC. It specifies CASSRGGSGSEQFF.

The chain combines TRBV5-6 with TRBJ2-7; TRBD1 agrees at 9 bases. Germline-derived CDR1 and CDR2 are SGHDT and YYEEEE. The J segment lost 4 bases and the V segment lost 4 bases, leaving 9 bases of the junction unmatched. The CDR3 length is 15 residues. CDR3 nucleotides: TGTGCCAGCAGCCCAGGGACAGGGTGCGGGTACGAGCAGTACTTC. Amino acid sequence: CASSPGTGCGYEQYF.

This clone was detected ten times or more. The chain couples TRBV9 to TRBJ2-1; D remains unclear. The germline V and J ends were trimmed by 0 bases and 0 bases, with 13 bases remaining between them. The CDR3 extends over 17 amino acids. Germline CDR1 and CDR2: SGDLS and YYNGEE. CDR3 loop: CASSVGVSSSSYNEQFF. In DNA form, the CDR3 reads TGTGCCAGCAGCGTAGGGGTCTCCTCGAGCTCCTACAATGAGCAGTTCTTC.

Many counts were recorded for this clone. The rearrangement links TRBV6-5 to TRBJ1-4; D might be TRBD1 (6 bases). Trimming removed 2 bases at V and 2 bases at J, with 15 bases between. The CDR3 extends over 17 amino acids. Germline V gene data show CDR1 as MNHEY and CDR2 as SVGAGI. The CDR3 sequence is CASSYDFGGATNEKLFF. CDR3 sequence (DNA): TGTGCCAGCAGTTACGATTTCGGGGGGGCCACTAATGAAAAACTGTTTTTT.

Many counts were recorded for this clone. The chain links TRBV9 to TRBJ2-7; 9 nucleotides line up with TRBD1. CDR3 length equals 14 residues. V lost 3 bases and J lost 6; bases outside the gene matches: 7. CDR1 SGDLS and CDR2 YYNGEE come from the germline V gene. The CDR3 nucleotides read TGTGCCAGCAGCGCCTCCGGGACAGGGACCGAGCAGTACTTC. Its protein is CASSASGTGTEQYF.

In this sample, this clone turned up many times. This rearrangement joins TRBV24-1 to TRBJ2-1; 8 nucleotides line up with TRBD1. J gave up 2 bases and V 4 bases, and 3 bases lay outside the gene matches. Per the germline V gene, CDR1 is KGHDR and CDR2 is SFDVKD. CDR3 length: 15 amino acids. The CDR3 sequence is CATSEGQGTYNEQFF. CDR3 DNA: TGTGCCACCAGTGAAGGACAGGGAACCTACAATGAGCAGTTCTTC.

The chain has TRBV7-7 and TRBJ1-3; D not certain. The CDR3 spans 13 residues. In germline, CDR1 is SSHAT, CDR2 FNYEAQ (reference sequence). The germline V and J ends were trimmed by 1 base and 7 bases, with 8 bases remaining between them. CDR3 DNA: TGTGCCAGCAGCTTAGTTCTGGGGAACACCATATATTTT. Protein: CASSLVLGNTIYF. Filled out from reference TRBV7-7 and TRBJ1-3, the complete variable domain reads GAGVSQSPRYKVTKRGQDVTLRCDPISSHATLYWYQQALGQGPEFLTYFNYEAQPDKSGLPSDRFSAERPEGSISTLTIQRTEQRDSAMYRCASSLVLGNTIYFGEGSWLTVV.

This clone was detected only a few times. The chain couples TRBV12-3 or TRBV12-4 to TRBJ2-7, with 10 bases aligning to TRBD1. CDR3 length equals 15 residues. V lost 1 base and J lost 6; bases outside the gene matches: 6. This CDR3 is CASSLDPDRGVEQYF. Written as DNA, the CDR3 is TGTGCCAGCAGTTTAGATCCGGACAGGGGGGTCGAGCAGTACTTC.

This clone was picked up many times. CDR3 nucleotides: TGCGCCAGCAGCACGGACTCTGGAAACACCATATATTTT. This translates into CASSTDSGNTIYF. The V gene is TRBV5-1, the J gene TRBJ1-3; D remains unclear. In germline, CDR1 is SGHRS, CDR2 YFSETQ. Deletions cut 4 bases from V and 0 bases from J, with 5 bases between. CDR3 length equals 13 residues.

This clone has a single count. No conserved phenylalanine or tryptophan is present at the end of the CDR3, so a read error is the likely explanation. The chain combines TRBV5-8 with TRBJ1-2; TRBD1 might be the D (6 bases). Trimming stripped 3 bases from V and 7 bases from J, with 16 bases between. This CDR3 contains 14 residues. Germline V gives CDR1 SGHTS, CDR2 YDEGEE. The CDR3 nucleotides read TGTGCCAGCAGCTCCGGGGGGGGGCGAGGTGGCTACACCCTC. This codes for CASSSGGGRGGYTL.

This clone was seen many times. The chain links TRBV5-1 to TRBJ1-2; D possibly corresponds to TRBD1 (5 bases). The length of the CDR3 is 14 residues. CDR1 is SGHRS and CDR2 is YFSETQ in the germline V gene. Trimming shortened V by 0 bases and J by 8 bases, and 14 bases separated the two germline ends. The CDR3 DNA reads as TGCGCCAGCAGCTTGGATGGAAGGGGTTCGGGCTACACCTTC. It is translated as CASSLDGRGSGYTF.

Of note for this clone: This may arise from a read error, as a much more abundant clone is one base away. The rearrangement uses TRBV7-2 and TRBJ2-3; D not resolved. The CDR3 extends over 14 amino acids. Trimming removed 7 bases at V and 1 base at J, with 12 bases between. CDR1 and CDR2 (germline): SGHTA, FQGNSA. In DNA form, the CDR3 reads TGTGCCAGCACCTCCTACTTCCGCACAGATACGCAGTATTTT. Protein: CASTSYFRTDTQYF.

This clone showed up many times. This chain links TRBV7-8 with TRBJ2-1, with 7 nucleotides matching TRBD1. Germline V lookup: CDR1 SGHVS, CDR2 FQNEAQ. V shed 4 bases and J 5 bases; nucleotides not matched to a gene: 2. The CDR3 extends over 13 amino acids. CDR3 in DNA: TGTGCCAGCAGCTCAACAGGGGACAATGAGCAGTTCTTC. This codes for CASSSTGDNEQFF.

At least ten counts were recorded for this clone. V usage is TRBV2 and J usage is TRBJ2-3; D gene unclear. The CDR3 sequence is 14 residues long. With 1 base removed from V and 0 bases from J, the gap between germline ends came to 5 bases. The germline gives CDR1 SNHLY, CDR2 FYNNEI. DNA for the CDR3: TGTGCCAGCAGTGAAGTTCGGAGCACAGATACGCAGTATTTT. It codes for CASSEVRSTDTQYF. Combining the CDR3 with reference TRBV2 and TRBJ2-3 gives the whole variable domain EPEVTQTPSHQVTQMGQEVILRCVPISNHLYFYWYRQILGQKVEFLVSFYNNEISEKSEIFDDQFSVERPDGSNFTLKIRSTKLEDSAMYFCASSEVRSTDTQYFGPGTRLTVL.

In this sample, this clone turned up many times. The genes are TRBV27 and TRBJ2-7, with a possible D match to TRBD2 (6 bases). Deletions cut 6 bases from V and 6 bases from J, with 12 bases between. The germline V gene has CDR1 MNHEY and CDR2 SMNVEV (reference sequence). CDR3 length equals 12 residues. The DNA of the CDR3 is TGTGCCAGCAGCCGGACGGGGGTCGAGCAGTACTTC. It encodes CASSRTGVEQYF.

Details on this clone: At the DNA level, this CDR3 is encoded by other sequences in the same sample as well. The rearrangement joins TRBV5-4 to TRBJ2-2; no definite D call. From germline, CDR1 is SGHNT and CDR2 YYREEE (reference sequence). The V end lost 0 bases, the J end lost 5 bases, and 11 bases lay between the germline ends. The CDR3 loop spans 15 amino acids. CDR3 sequence (DNA): TGTGCCAGCAGCTTGGGAGCCCATCGGACCGGGGAGCTGTTTTTT. It is translated as CASSLGAHRTGELFF.

On this clone: This same CDR3 is encoded by further DNA sequences in the sample. CDR3 region: CASSLVGVTEAFF. The CDR3 nucleotides read TGCGCCAGCAGCTTAGTTGGGGTTACTGAAGCTTTCTTT. The chain employs TRBV5-1 and TRBJ1-1; D remains ambiguous. The CDR3 totals 13 residues. V lost 2 bases and J lost 5, with 10 bases in between. CDR1 SGHRS and CDR2 YFSETQ come from the germline V gene.

This clone was picked up many times. The genes are TRBV6-1 and TRBJ1-5; no firm D call. The germline CDR1 and CDR2 sequences are MNHNS and SASEGT. The V end lost 10 bases, the J end lost 2 bases, and 18 bases lay between the germline ends. The CDR3 consists of 15 residues. CDR3 in amino acids: CATCRTAGGNQPQHF. The CDR3 DNA is TGTGCCACCTGTAGGACGGCGGGCGGCAATCAGCCCCAGCATTTT.